This T cell receptor (beta chain) was sequenced for a study of tumor-infiltrating lymphocytes in oesophageal squamous cell carcinoma. TCRdb re-derived calls from the PCR reads in MiXCR, one entry per CDR3 protein. The sample has 15,000 to 20,000 distinct CDR3 sequences, about 50% seen once. The CDR3 has 15 residues. Looked up from germline, CDR1 is SEHNR and CDR2 is FQNEAQ (reference sequence). The receptor comes from a male donor with esophageal squamous cell carcinoma. This chain connects TRBV7-9 to TRBJ2-5; 7 nucleotides agree with TRBD2. The end of the DNA is better explained by TRBJ2-1, so the J call may be wrong. Sample: esophageal tumor tissue. The CDR3 nucleotides read TGTGCCAGCAGCCCCCGAGGGAGCGGGAACAATGAGCAGTTCTTC. Its protein product is CASSPRGSGNNEQFF.